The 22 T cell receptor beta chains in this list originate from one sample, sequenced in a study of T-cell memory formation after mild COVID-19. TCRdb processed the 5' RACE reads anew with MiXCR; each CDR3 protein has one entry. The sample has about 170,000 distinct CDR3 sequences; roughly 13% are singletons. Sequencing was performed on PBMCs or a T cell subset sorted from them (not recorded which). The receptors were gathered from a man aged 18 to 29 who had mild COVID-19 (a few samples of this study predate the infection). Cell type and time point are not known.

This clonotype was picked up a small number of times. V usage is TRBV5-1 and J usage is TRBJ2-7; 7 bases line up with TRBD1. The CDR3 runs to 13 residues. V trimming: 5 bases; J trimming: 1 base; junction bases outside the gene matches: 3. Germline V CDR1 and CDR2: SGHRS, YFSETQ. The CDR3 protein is CASSGGQSYEQYF. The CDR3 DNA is TGCGCCAGCAGTGGGGGACAGTCCTACGAGCAGTACTTC.

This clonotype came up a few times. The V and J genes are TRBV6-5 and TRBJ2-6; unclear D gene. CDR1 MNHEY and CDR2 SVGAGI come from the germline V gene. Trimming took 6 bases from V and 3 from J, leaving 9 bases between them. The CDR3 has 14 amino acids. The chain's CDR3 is CASRPTGGANVLTF. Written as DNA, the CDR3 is TGTGCCAGCAGACCGACCGGTGGGGCCAACGTCCTGACTTTC.

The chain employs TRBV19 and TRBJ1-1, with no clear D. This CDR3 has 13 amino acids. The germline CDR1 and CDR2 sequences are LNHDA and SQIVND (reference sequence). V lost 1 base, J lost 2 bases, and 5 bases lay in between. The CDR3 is CASSIGQNTEAFF. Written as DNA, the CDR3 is TGTGCCAGTAGTATAGGACAAAACACTGAAGCTTTCTTT.

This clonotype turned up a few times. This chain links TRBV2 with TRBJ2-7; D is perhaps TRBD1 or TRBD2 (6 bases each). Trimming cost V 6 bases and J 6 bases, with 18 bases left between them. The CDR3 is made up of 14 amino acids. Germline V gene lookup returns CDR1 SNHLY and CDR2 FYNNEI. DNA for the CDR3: TGTGCCAGCAGCGTACTCCGGGGGCAAGCCGAGCAGTACTTC. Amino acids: CASSVLRGQAEQYF.

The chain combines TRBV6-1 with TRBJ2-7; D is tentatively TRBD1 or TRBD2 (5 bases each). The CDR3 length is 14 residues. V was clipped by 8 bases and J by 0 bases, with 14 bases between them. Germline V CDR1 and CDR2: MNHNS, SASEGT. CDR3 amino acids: CASPRPGSSYEQYV. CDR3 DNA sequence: TGTGCCAGCCCCCGGCCAGGGAGCTCCTACGAGCAGTACGTC.

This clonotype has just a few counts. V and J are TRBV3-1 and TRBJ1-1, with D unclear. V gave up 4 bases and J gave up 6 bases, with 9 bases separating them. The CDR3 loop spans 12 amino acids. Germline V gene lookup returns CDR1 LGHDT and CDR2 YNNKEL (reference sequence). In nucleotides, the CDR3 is TGTGCCAGCAGCCTGGCAGGCGCTGAAGCTTTCTTT. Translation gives CASSLAGAEAFF.

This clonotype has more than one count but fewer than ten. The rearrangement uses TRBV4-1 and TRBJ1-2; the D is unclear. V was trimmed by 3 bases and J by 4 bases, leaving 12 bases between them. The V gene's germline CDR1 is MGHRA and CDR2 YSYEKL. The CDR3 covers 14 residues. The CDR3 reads CASSQADPFYGYTF. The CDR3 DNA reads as TGCGCCAGCAGCCAGGCGGACCCGTTCTATGGCTACACCTTC.

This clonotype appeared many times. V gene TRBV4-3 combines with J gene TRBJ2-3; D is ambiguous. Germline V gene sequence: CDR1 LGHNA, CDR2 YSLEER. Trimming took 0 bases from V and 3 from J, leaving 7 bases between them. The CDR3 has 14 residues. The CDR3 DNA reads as TGCGCCAGCAGCCAAGATCACGGAACAGATACGCAGTATTTT. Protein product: CASSQDHGTDTQYF.

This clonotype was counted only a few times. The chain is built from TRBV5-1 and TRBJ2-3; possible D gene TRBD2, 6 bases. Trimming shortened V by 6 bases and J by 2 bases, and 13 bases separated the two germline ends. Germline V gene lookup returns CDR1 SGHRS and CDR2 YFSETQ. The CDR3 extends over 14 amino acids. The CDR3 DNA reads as TGCGCCAGCACCGGCGGGGAGCACACAGATACGCAGTATTTT. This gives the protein CASTGGEHTDTQYF.

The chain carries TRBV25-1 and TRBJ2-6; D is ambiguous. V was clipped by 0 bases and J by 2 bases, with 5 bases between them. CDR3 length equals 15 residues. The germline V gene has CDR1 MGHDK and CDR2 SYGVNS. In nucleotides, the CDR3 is TGTGCCAGCAGTGAATACCGGGCTGGGGCCAACGTCCTGACTTTC. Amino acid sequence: CASSEYRAGANVLTF.

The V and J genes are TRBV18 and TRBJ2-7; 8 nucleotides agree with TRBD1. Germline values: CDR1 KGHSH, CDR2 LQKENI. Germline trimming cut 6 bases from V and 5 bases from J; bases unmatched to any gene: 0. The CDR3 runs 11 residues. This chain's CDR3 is CASSTGDEQYV. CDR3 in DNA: TGTGCCAGCTCGACAGGGGACGAGCAGTACGTC.

This chain's CDR3 is CASSSLEPRGYTF. The CDR3 DNA sequence: TGTGCCAGCAGTTCGCTAGAGCCCCGTGGCTACACCTTC. The genes are TRBV12-3 or TRBV12-4 and TRBJ1-2; D unresolved. This CDR3 is built from 13 residues. V dropped 4 bases and J dropped 7 bases, with 13 bases sitting between them.

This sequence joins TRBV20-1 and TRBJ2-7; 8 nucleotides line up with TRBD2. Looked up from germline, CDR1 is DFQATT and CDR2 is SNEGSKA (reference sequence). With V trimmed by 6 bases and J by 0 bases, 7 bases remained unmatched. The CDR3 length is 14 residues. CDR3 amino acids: CSAIRGGISYEQYV. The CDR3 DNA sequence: TGCAGTGCCATTCGGGGGGGCATCTCCTACGAGCAGTACGTC.

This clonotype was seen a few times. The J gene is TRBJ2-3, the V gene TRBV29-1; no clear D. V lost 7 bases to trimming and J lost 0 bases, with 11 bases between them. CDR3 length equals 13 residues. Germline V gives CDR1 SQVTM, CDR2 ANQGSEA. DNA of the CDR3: TGCAGCGCCAGCAACCCTAGCACAGATACGCAGTATTTT. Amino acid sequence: CSASNPSTDTQYF.

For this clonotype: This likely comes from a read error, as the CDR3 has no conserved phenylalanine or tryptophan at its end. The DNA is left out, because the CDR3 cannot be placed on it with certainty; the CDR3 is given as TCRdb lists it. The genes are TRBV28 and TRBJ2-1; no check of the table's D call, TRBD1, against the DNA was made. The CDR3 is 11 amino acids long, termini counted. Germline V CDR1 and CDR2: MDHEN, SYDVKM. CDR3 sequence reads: CASSSQGAPAV.

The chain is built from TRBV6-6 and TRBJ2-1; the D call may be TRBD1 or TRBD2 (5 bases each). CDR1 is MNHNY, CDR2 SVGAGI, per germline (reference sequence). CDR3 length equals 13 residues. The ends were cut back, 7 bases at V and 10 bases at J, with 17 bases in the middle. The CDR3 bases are TGTGCCAGCACCCCTTGGCCAGGGACCGAGCAGTTCTTC. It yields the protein CASTPWPGTEQFF.

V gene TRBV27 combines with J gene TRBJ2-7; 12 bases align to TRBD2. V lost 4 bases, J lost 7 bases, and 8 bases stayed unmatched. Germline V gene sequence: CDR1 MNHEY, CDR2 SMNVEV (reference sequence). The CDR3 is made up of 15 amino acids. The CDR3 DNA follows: TGTGCCAGCAGTTCCTCAACTAGCGGGGGGCTGGAGCAGTACTTC. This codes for CASSSSTSGGLEQYF.

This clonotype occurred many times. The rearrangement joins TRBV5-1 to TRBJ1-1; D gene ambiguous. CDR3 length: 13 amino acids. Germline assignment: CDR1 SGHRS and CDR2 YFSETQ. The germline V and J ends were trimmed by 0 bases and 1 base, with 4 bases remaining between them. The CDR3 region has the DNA TGCGCCAGCAGCTTGGACAGGAACACTGAAGCTTTCTTT. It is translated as CASSLDRNTEAFF.

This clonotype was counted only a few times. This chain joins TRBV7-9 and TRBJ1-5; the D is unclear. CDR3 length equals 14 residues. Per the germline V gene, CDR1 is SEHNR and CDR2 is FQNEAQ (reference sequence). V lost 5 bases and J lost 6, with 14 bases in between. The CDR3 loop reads CASSDTQRSQPQHF. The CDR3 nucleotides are TGTGCCAGCAGCGATACCCAGAGAAGTCAGCCCCAGCATTTT.

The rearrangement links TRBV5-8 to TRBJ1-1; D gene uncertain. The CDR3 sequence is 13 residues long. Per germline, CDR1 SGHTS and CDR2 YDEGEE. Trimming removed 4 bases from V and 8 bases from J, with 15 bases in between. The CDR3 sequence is CASSRRPRAEAFF. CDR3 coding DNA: TGTGCCAGCAGCCGGAGGCCTCGGGCCGAAGCTTTCTTT.

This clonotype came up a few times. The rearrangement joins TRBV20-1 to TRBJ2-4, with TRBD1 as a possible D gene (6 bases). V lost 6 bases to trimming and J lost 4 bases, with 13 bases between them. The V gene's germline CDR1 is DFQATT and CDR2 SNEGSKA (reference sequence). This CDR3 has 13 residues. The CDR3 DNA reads TGCAGTGCCCAGCACAGGGTAAAAAACATTCAGTACTTC. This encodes CSAQHRVKNIQYF.

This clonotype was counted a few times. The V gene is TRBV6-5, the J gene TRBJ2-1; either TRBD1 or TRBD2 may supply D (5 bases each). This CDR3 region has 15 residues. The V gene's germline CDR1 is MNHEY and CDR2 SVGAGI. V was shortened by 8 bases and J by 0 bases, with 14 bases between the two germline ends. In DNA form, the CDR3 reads TGTGCCAGCCGAAGCGGCGACAGCTCCTACAATGAGCAGTTCTTC. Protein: CASRSGDSSYNEQFF.